The clone carrying this TCR beta chain was counted a few times. These data are taken from a study of somatic mutations in cytotoxic T cells in rheumatoid arthritis. Study-wide context: Several of the V beta antibody-stained T-cell populations were flow-sorted at nearly 100% purity; V beta1+ cells were among them and were sequenced for TCRB.

The assay was immunoSEQ multiplex PCR, and TCRdb's table has in-frame clones only and misses some. The sample holds tens of thousands of clones, around 80% seen once. V shed 5 bases and J 5 bases; nucleotides not matched to a gene: 11. Germline CDR1 reads MNHNS; CDR2 reads SASEGT. The CDR3 has 15 amino acids. The gene calls are TRBV6-1 and TRBJ1-1, with TRBD1 identical over 7 bases. Material: CD8+ T cells sorted from blood. This clonotype was obtained from a man between 45 and 60 years old in good health. CDR3 protein: CASSWGGQPDTEAFF. The CDR3 bases are TGTGCCAGCAGTTGGGGGGGACAGCCGGATACTGAAGCTTTCTTT.